This entry lists 26 T cell receptor beta chains sequenced from one sample in a study of T-cell memory formation after mild COVID-19. From the 5' RACE reads, TCRdb called clonotypes with MiXCR, one entry per CDR3 protein. The table includes about 140,000 distinct CDR3 sequences, 15% to 20% detected once. What was sequenced was PBMCs or a T cell subset sorted from them (not recorded which). The receptors shown here come from an adult woman who had mild COVID-19 (a few samples of this study predate the infection). Cell type and time point are not known.

This clonotype showed up just a few times. The chain links TRBV27 to TRBJ2-7; TRBD1 matches at 8 bases. The V segment lost 6 bases and the J segment 4 bases; nucleotides outside the gene matches: 11. The CDR3 is made up of 15 amino acids. Per germline, CDR1 MNHEY and CDR2 SMNVEV (reference sequence). As DNA, the CDR3 is TGTGCCAGCAGGGAGGACAGGGAAGATCGGTACGAGCAGTACTTC. Protein product: CASREDREDRYEQYF.

The genes are TRBV20-1 and TRBJ2-3; the D gene is possibly TRBD2 (6 bases). CDR1 and CDR2 (germline): DFQATT, SNEGSKA (reference sequence). The CDR3 is 15 residues long. V was clipped by 3 bases and J by 2 bases, with 15 bases between them. The CDR3 sequence is CSARWRGRDTDTQYF. The CDR3, as DNA: TGCAGTGCTAGGTGGAGGGGCCGGGACACAGATACGCAGTATTTT.

This clonotype was seen repeatedly, ten times or more. This chain links TRBV6-6 with TRBJ2-7; D is possibly TRBD2 (6 bases). Germline CDR1 MNHNY, CDR2 SVGAGI (reference sequence). The CDR3 extends over 13 amino acids. Trimming removed 4 bases from V and 3 bases from J, with 10 bases in between. CDR3: CASSWGVGYEQYF. The CDR3 coding sequence is TGTGCCAGCAGTTGGGGGGTGGGCTACGAGCAGTACTTC.

CDR3 loop: CASSLGPSNTEAFF. CDR3 DNA: TGCGCCAGCAGCTTGGGGCCCTCGAACACTGAAGCTTTCTTT. This chain links TRBV5-1 with TRBJ1-1; no clear D. V gave up 0 bases and J gave up 1 base, with 7 bases separating them. The germline CDR1 and CDR2 sequences are SGHRS and YFSETQ. The CDR3 contains 14 residues.

The DNA of the CDR3 is TGTGCCAGCAGCCAAGGGGGGGGGCACTACGAGCAGTACTTC. Protein sequence: CASSQGGGHYEQYF. The V call is TRBV4-2, the J call TRBJ2-7, with D maybe TRBD2 (7 bases). CDR1 is LGHNA, CDR2 YNFKEQ, per germline. V was trimmed by 1 base and J by 3 bases, leaving 10 bases between them. This CDR3 has 14 amino acids.

This clonotype was recorded a few times. CDR3 sequence: CASSSTRDRAGPTEAFF. The CDR3, as DNA: TGTGCCAGCAGTAGCACACGGGACAGGGCTGGTCCCACTGAAGCTTTCTTT. The chain joins TRBV6-5 to TRBJ1-1, with 9 bases that match TRBD1. CDR3 length: 17 residues. The germline V gene has CDR1 MNHEY and CDR2 SVGAGI. With V trimmed by 5 bases and J by 4 bases, 14 bases remained unmatched.

This clonotype has a handful of counts. The chain couples TRBV11-3 to TRBJ2-1; either TRBD1 or TRBD2 may supply D (5 bases each). Deletions cut 5 bases from V and 16 bases from J, with 12 bases between. Germline CDR1 is SGHNT and CDR2 is YENEEA. The CDR3 loop spans 10 amino acids. CDR3: CASSGTEVFF. Written as DNA, the CDR3 is TGTGCCAGCAGCGGGACGGAAGTATTCTTC.

This clonotype occurred a few times. The V call is TRBV7-9, the J call TRBJ1-2; TRBD1 might be the D (5 bases). The CDR3 length is 14 residues. Germline V CDR1 and CDR2: SEHNR, FQNEAQ (reference sequence). The V and J ends lost 3 bases and 3 bases respectively, with 11 bases between them. CDR3 amino acids: CASSFSREDYGYTF. The CDR3 nucleotides read TGTGCCAGCAGCTTTAGCAGGGAGGACTATGGCTACACCTTC. Looking up the rest from reference TRBV7-9 and TRBJ1-2 gives the full variable domain: DTGVSQNPRHKITKRGQNVTFRCDPISEHNRLYWYRQTLGQGPEFLTYFQNEAQLEKSRLLSDRFSAERPKGSFSTLEIQRTEQGDSAMYLCASSFSREDYGYTFGSGTRLTVV.

This clonotype was seen only a few times. The gene calls are TRBV4-3 and TRBJ2-1; TRBD2 matches at 8 bases. J gave up 12 bases and V 1 base, and 8 bases lay outside the gene matches. CDR1 is LGHNA, CDR2 YSLEER, per germline. This CDR3 spans 14 amino acids. CDR3 in DNA: TGCGCCAGCAGCCAAGGGTCTAGCGGGCTAATGCAGTTCTTC. It encodes CASSQGSSGLMQFF.

V is TRBV12-3 or TRBV12-4 and J is TRBJ2-3; 7 nucleotides agree with TRBD2. The CDR3 sequence is 15 residues long. V trimming: 5 bases; J trimming: 2 bases; junction bases outside the gene matches: 7. CDR3 sequence reads: CASSLSSGFTDTQYF. In DNA, the CDR3 is TGTGCCAGCAGTCTGTCTAGCGGTTTCACAGATACGCAGTATTTT.

The CDR3 loop is CASSREYNYGYTF. The CDR3 DNA is TGTGCCAGCAGTAGGGAGTATAACTATGGCTACACCTTC. The V call is TRBV6-2 or TRBV6-3, the J call TRBJ1-2; no firm D call. Germline CDR1 MNHEY, CDR2 SVGEGT. The CDR3 totals 13 residues. Deletions cut 5 bases from V and 1 base from J, with 8 bases between.

This clonotype was seen more than once but under ten times. V usage is TRBV3-1 and J usage is TRBJ2-7, with 7 bases matching TRBD2. The CDR3 has 17 residues. The V gene end was trimmed by 4 bases and the J gene end by 2 bases; junction bases not matched to a gene: 14. Germline V gives CDR1 LGHDT, CDR2 YNNKEL (reference sequence). CDR3 protein: CASSPRVGGRAPYEQYF. The CDR3 nucleotides read TGTGCCAGCAGCCCCCGGGTAGGCGGGAGAGCCCCCTACGAGCAGTACTTC.

This clonotype has a handful of counts. The chain carries TRBV6-6 and TRBJ1-1, with D unresolved. Germline V gene lookup returns CDR1 MNHNY and CDR2 SVGAGI (reference sequence). Trimming left V 5 bases short and J 3 bases short, with 10 bases between. The CDR3 extends over 13 amino acids. CDR3: CASSREPYTEAFF. The CDR3, as DNA: TGTGCCAGCAGTAGAGAACCCTACACTGAAGCTTTCTTT.

The chain has TRBV20-1 and TRBJ2-3; possibly TRBD1 for D (6 bases). This CDR3 is built from 15 residues. The germline V gene encodes CDR1 DFQATT and CDR2 SNEGSKA (reference sequence). V was cut by 5 bases and J by 1 base, with 16 bases left in between. CDR3 protein: CSAFLQGRRTDTQYF. The DNA for the CDR3 is TGCAGTGCTTTCCTTCAGGGGCGACGCACAGATACGCAGTATTTT.

This clonotype was seen at least ten times. The chain recombines TRBV5-1 with TRBJ2-7; D might be TRBD2 (6 bases). Germline CDR1 SGHRS, CDR2 YFSETQ. The CDR3 is 13 amino acids. V gave up 6 bases and J gave up 3 bases, with 13 bases separating them. The CDR3 nucleotides read TGCGCCAGCACCCCGGGAGTAGGCTACGAGCAGTACTTC. Translating gives CASTPGVGYEQYF.

This clonotype was detected ten times or more. J is TRBJ1-2 and V is TRBV5-1; D remains unclear. The ends were cut back, 0 bases at V and 5 bases at J, with 17 bases in the middle. CDR3 length: 16 residues. Germline loops: CDR1 SGHRS, CDR2 YFSETQ. The CDR3 region is CASSLESPGSRYGYTF. CDR3 coding DNA: TGCGCCAGCAGCTTGGAATCTCCGGGTAGTCGGTATGGCTACACCTTC.

This clonotype was detected ten times or more. The rearrangement links TRBV3-1 to TRBJ2-5; D possibly corresponds to TRBD1 (6 bases). V lost 2 bases, J lost 3 bases, and 16 bases lay in between. This CDR3 contains 16 residues. The germline V gene encodes CDR1 LGHDT and CDR2 YNNKEL (reference sequence). Here the CDR3 DNA reads TGTGCCAGCAGCCAAACCGGGACACCGGCGAAAGAGACCCAGTACTTC. Its protein product is CASSQTGTPAKETQYF.

The chain links TRBV6-1 to TRBJ2-7; no clear D gene. This CDR3 has 14 amino acids. V gave up 2 bases and J gave up 0 bases, with 8 bases separating them. Germline V lookup: CDR1 MNHNS, CDR2 SASEGT. As DNA, the CDR3 is TGTGCCAGCAGTGAAAAGGTCAGCTCCTACGAGCAGTACTTC. Translation gives CASSEKVSSYEQYF.

The chain uses TRBV19 and TRBJ2-3; D is perhaps TRBD2 (6 bases). The germline V gene has CDR1 LNHDA and CDR2 SQIVND (reference sequence). V lost 5 bases and J 10 bases, leaving 10 bases between the germline ends. The CDR3 extends over 11 amino acids. This CDR3 reads CASSGGSAQYF. CDR3 DNA sequence: TGTGCCAGTAGTGGAGGGTCTGCGCAGTATTTT.

This clonotype has a handful of counts. The chain has TRBV2 and TRBJ2-7; TRBD1 matches at 8 bases. The J segment lost 6 bases and the V segment lost 5 bases, leaving 9 bases of the junction unmatched. The CDR3 is made up of 14 amino acids. Per germline, CDR1 SNHLY and CDR2 FYNNEI. The CDR3 protein is CASSYDRGPPEQYF. CDR3 bases: TGTGCCAGCAGTTATGACAGGGGACCTCCCGAGCAGTACTTC.

The CDR3 sequence: CASRTGVTTEAFF. The CDR3 nucleotides are TGTGCCAGCAGGACGGGAGTAACCACTGAAGCTTTCTTT. The V and J genes are TRBV6-2 or TRBV6-3 and TRBJ1-1; D gene unclear. Germline values: CDR1 MNHEY, CDR2 SVGEGT. The V end lost 6 bases, the J end lost 4 bases, and 12 bases lay between the germline ends. CDR3 length: 13 residues.

This clonotype has just a few counts. The V call is TRBV10-3, the J call TRBJ2-1; 9 positions agree with TRBD1. V shed 5 bases, J shed 4 bases, and the junction held 6 bases outside the gene matches. Germline V gene data show CDR1 as ENHRY and CDR2 as SYGVKD. The CDR3 covers 15 residues. This CDR3 is CAISRGTGLYNEQFF. The CDR3 DNA reads TGTGCCATCAGTCGGGGGACAGGGCTTTACAATGAGCAGTTCTTC.

The genes are TRBV11-3 and TRBJ2-1; D gene ambiguous. The CDR3 contains 17 residues. The ends were cut back, 5 bases at V and 3 bases at J, with 20 bases in the middle. The germline CDR1 and CDR2 sequences are SGHNT and YENEEA. CDR3 in amino acids: CASSPPGLRVYYNEQFF. CDR3 DNA: TGTGCCAGCAGCCCCCCTGGGCTCCGCGTCTACTACAATGAGCAGTTCTTC.

Only a few counts were recorded for this clonotype. This chain links TRBV6-5 with TRBJ2-2; D not resolved. Germline CDR1 and CDR2: MNHEY and SVGAGI. Trimming left V 0 bases short and J 6 bases short, with 11 bases between. CDR3 length: 15 residues. The CDR3 nucleotides are TGTGCCAGCAGTTACTCGACGGGTTCTGCCGGGGAGCTGTTTTTT. Amino acid sequence: CASSYSTGSAGELFF.

V is TRBV27 and J is TRBJ2-2; D unclear. The V gene lost 6 bases and the J gene lost 4 bases, with 12 bases spanning the gap. CDR1 and CDR2 (germline): MNHEY, SMNVEV (reference sequence). The CDR3 contains 14 residues. The CDR3 region is CASRWVGPTGELFF. CDR3 coding DNA: TGTGCCAGCAGGTGGGTTGGGCCCACCGGGGAGCTGTTTTTT.

This clonotype was picked up a small number of times. V gene TRBV6-5 combines with J gene TRBJ1-6; D might be TRBD1 (6 bases). Germline V lookup: CDR1 MNHEY, CDR2 SVGAGI. The V end was cut by 5 bases, the J end by 4 bases, with 15 bases between. The CDR3 totals 16 residues. CDR3 DNA: TGTGCCAGCAGTCACAACAGGGCGGGATATAATTCACCCCTCCACTTT. The encoded protein is CASSHNRAGYNSPLHF.